This T cell receptor beta chain was sequenced during a study of cytomegalovirus exposure and HLA in healthy donors. Overall study findings and caveats: The listing of 150 to 200 TCR beta chains classed them as cytomegalovirus-associated. Fewer N-insertions (relative to the approximately 670-donor mean) were reportedly seen in an Asian-associated ancestry cluster in a later analysis. High specificity and sensitivity for cytomegalovirus status were reported for the classifier.

CDR1 and CDR2 from the germline V gene are SGHTA and FQGTGA. There are 13 residues in the CDR3. The junction had 2 bases not matched to a gene; V was cut back by 5 bases and J by 5 bases. Though nominally healthy at sampling, donors likely had unrecorded immune exposures. Primers: 60 Vbeta forward and 13 Jbeta reverse. Profiling relied on immunoSEQ multiplex PCR, and the TCRdb table lists in-frame clones only, not all of them. The top ten hold around 6% of the sample, which has around 230,000 clones, 82% seen once. Points on this clone: Its cognate antigen is unknown.

The chain links TRBV7-3 to TRBJ1-2; 10 bases align to TRBD1. This receptor was identified in a man between 35 and 55 years old in good health and CMV-seropositive. Input material: PBMCs. The CDR3 nucleotides are TGTGCCAGCAGCCCGGGACAGGGGTATGGCTACACCTTC. Amino acids: CASSPGQGYGYTF.